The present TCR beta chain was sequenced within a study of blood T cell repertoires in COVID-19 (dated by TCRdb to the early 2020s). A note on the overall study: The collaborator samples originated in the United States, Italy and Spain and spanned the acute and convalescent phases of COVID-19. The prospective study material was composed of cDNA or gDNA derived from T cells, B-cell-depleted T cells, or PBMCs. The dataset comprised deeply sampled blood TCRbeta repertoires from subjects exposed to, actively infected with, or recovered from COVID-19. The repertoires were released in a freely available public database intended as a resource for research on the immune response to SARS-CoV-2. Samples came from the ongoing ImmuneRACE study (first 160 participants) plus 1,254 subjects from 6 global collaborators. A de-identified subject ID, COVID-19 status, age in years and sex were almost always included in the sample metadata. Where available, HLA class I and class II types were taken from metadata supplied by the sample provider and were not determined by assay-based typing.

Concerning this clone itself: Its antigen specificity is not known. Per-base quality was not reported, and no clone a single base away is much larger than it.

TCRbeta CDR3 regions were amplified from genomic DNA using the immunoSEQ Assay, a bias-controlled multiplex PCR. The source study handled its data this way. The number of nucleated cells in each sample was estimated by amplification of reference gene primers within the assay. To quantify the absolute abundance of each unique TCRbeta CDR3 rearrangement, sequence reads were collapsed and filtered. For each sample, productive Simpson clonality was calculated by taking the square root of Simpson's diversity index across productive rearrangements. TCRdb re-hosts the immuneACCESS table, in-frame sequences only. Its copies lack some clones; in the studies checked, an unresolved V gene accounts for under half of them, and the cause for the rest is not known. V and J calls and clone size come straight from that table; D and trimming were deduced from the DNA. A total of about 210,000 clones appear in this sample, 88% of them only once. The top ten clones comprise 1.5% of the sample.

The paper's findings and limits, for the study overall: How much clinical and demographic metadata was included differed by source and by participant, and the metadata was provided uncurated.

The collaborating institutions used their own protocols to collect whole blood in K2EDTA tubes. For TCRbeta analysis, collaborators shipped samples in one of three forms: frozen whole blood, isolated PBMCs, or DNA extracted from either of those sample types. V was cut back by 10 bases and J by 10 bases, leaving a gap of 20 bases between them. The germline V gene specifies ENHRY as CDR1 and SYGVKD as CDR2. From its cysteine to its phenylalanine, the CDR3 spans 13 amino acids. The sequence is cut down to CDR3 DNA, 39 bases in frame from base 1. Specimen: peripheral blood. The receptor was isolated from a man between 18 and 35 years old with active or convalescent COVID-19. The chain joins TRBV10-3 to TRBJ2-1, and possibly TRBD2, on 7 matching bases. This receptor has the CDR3 CASGGGTMAEQFF. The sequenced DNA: TGTGCCAGCGGGGGCGGGACTATGGCGGAGCAGTTCTTC.